This T cell receptor (beta chain) derives from a study of circulating CD8 cells and anti-PD-1 response in melanoma. Background on the study: Nivolumab was given intravenously at 3 mg/kg every 2 weeks.

J gave up 3 bases and V 5 bases, and 9 bases lay outside the gene matches. The CDR3 extends over 16 amino acids. Each library started from around 15 ng of total RNA using the QIAseq Immune Repertoire TCR panel. One entry per CDR3 protein results from TCRdb running MiXCR on the reads. The sample consists of about 500 distinct CDR3 sequences, about 7.4% of them appearing once. Judged by abundance, this clonotype is large. Live CD3+CD8+TCRalphabeta+ cells were sorted into four subsets by PD-1 and/or TIGIT. The chain uses TRBV12-3 or TRBV12-4 and TRBJ1-5; TRBD1 matches at 8 bases. The specimen comprised CD8+ T cells from PBMCs, sampled at baseline or after one month of anti-PD-1 therapy (not recorded which). The receptor was isolated from a human donor with melanoma. DNA for the CDR3: TGTGCCAGCAGTCCCCCGGGACAGGTCTTCAATCAGCCCCAGCATTTT. Its protein is CASSPPGQVFNQPQHF.